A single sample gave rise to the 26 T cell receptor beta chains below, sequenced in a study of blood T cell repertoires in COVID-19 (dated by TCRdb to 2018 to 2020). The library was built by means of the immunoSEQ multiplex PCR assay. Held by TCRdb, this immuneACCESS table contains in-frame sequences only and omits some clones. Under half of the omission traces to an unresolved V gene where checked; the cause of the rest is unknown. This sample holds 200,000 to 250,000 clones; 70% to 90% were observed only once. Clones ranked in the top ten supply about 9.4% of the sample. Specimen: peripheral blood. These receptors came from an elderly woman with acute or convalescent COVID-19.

The CDR3 DNA sequence: TGTGCCAGCAGTCACACCGGGCAGGGGGCGAGGAATGAGCAGTTCTTC. Protein product: CASSHTGQGARNEQFF. The J gene is TRBJ2-1, the V gene TRBV7-2; 8 bases match TRBD1. Unmatched junction bases numbered 14, after V lost 6 bases and J lost 7 bases. Germline V lookup: CDR1 SGHTA, CDR2 FQGNSA. This CDR3 comprises 16 residues.

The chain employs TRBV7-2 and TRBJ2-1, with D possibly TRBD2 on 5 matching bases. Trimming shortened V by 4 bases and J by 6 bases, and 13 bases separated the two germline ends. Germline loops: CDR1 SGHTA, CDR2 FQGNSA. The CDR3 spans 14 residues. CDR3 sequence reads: CASSSSTTRNEQFF. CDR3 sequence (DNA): TGTGCCAGCAGCTCCTCGACTACGCGCAATGAGCAGTTCTTC. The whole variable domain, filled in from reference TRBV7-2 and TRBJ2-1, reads GAGVSQSPSNKVTEKGKDVELRCDPISGHTALYWYRQSLGQGLEFLIYFQGNSAPDKSGLPSDRFSAERTGGSVSTLTIQRTQQEDSAVYLCASSSSTTRNEQFFGPGTRLTVL.

CDR3 nucleotide sequence: TGTGCCAGCAGGTTGAAGGGGGCTTCCTATGGCTACACCTTC. It yields the protein CASRLKGASYGYTF. The chain joins TRBV6-5 to TRBJ1-2; 7 bases agree with TRBD1. The CDR3 loop spans 14 amino acids. Per germline, CDR1 MNHEY and CDR2 SVGAGI. J was trimmed by 4 bases and V by 6 bases; bases with no gene match: 8.

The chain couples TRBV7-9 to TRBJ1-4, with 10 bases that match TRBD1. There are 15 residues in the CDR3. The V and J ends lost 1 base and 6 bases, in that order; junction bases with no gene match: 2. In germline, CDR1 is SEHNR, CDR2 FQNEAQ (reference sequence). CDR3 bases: TGTGCCAGCAGCTTAGGACAGGGGGCACATGAAAAACTGTTTTTT. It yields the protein CASSLGQGAHEKLFF. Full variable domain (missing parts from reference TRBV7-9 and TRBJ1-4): DTGVSQNPRHKITKRGQNVTFRCDPISEHNRLYWYRQTLGQGPEFLTYFQNEAQLEKSRLLSDRFSAERPKGSFSTLEIQRTEQGDSAMYLCASSLGQGAHEKLFFGSGTQLSVL.

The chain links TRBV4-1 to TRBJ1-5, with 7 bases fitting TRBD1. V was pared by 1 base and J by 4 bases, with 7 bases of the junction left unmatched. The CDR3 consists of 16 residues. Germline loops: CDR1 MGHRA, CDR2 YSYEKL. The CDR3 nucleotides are TGCGCCAGCAGCCAAGTGGTAGGGGGCGGTAATCAGCCCCAGCATTTT. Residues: CASSQVVGGGNQPQHF.

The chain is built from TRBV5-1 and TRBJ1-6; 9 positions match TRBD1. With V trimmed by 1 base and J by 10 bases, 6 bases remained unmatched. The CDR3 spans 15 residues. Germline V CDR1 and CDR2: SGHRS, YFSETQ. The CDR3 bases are TGCGCCAGCAGCTTGATACAGGGGGCTGGCTCACCCCTCCACTTT. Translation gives CASSLIQGAGSPLHF.

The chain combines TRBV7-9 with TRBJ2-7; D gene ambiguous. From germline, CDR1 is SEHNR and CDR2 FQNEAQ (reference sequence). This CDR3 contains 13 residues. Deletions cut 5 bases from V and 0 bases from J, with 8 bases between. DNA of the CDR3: TGTGCCAGCAGCCCTACTGCCTCCTACGAGCAGTACTTC. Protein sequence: CASSPTASYEQYF.

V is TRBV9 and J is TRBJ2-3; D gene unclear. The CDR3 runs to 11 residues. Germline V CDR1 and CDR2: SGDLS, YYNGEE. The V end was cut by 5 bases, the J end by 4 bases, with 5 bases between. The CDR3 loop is CASSIADTQYF. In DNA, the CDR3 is TGTGCCAGCAGTATCGCAGATACGCAGTATTTT.

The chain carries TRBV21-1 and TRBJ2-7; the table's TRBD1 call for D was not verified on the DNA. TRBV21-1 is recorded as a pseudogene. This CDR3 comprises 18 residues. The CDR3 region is CASSRSQGVLYISYEQYF. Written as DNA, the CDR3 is TGTGCCAGCAGCAGATCCCAGGGCGTCCTGTATATTTCCTACGAGCAGTACTTC.

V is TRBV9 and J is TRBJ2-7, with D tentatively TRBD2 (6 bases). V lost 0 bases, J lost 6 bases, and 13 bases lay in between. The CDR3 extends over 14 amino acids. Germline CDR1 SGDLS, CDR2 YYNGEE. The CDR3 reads CASSVELGGTEQYF. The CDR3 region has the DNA TGTGCCAGCAGCGTAGAGTTGGGGGGTACCGAGCAGTACTTC.

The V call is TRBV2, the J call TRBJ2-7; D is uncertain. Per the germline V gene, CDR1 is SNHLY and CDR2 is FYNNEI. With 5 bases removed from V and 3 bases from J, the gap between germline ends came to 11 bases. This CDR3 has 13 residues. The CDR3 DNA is TGTGCCAGCAGTTGGCTAGTTGGCTACGAGCAGTACTTC. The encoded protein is CASSWLVGYEQYF.

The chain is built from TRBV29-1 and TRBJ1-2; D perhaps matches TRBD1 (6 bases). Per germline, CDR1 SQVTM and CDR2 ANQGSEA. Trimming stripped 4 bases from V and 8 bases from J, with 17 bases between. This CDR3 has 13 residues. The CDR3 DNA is TGCAGCGTTGGGGGGCCCGAGGGAAGCGGCTACACCTTC. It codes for CSVGGPEGSGYTF.

Here the CDR3 reads CASAKTGGNQPQHF. DNA of the CDR3: TGTGCCAGCGCGAAGACAGGGGGCAATCAGCCCCAGCATTTT. V gene TRBV25-1 combines with J gene TRBJ1-5, with 8 nucleotides matching TRBD1. CDR3 length: 14 residues. Germline values: CDR1 MGHDK, CDR2 SYGVNS. J was trimmed by 2 bases and V by 8 bases; bases with no gene match: 5.

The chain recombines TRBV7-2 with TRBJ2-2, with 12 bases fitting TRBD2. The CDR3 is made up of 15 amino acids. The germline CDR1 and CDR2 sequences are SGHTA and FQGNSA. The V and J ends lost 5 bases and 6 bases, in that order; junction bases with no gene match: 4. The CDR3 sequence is CASSKTSGRPGELFF. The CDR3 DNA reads TGTGCCAGCAGCAAGACTAGCGGGAGACCCGGGGAGCTGTTTTTT.

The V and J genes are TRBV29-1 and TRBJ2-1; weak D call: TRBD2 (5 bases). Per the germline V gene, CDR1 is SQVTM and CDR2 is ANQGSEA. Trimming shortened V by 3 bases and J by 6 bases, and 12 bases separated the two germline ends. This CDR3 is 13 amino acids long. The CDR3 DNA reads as TGCAGCGTTGACATTTCGCGGGTCAATGAGCAGTTCTTC. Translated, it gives CSVDISRVNEQFF.

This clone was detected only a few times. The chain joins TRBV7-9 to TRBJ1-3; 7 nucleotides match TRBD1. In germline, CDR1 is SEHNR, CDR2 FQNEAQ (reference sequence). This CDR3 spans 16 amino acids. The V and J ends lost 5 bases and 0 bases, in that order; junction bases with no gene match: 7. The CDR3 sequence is CASSPVTGLSGNTIYF. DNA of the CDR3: TGTGCCAGCAGCCCAGTGACAGGGCTCTCTGGAAACACCATATATTTT.

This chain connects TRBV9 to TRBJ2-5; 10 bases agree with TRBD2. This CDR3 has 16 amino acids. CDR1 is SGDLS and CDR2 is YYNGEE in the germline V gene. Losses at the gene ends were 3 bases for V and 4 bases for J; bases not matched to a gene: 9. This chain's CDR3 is CASSGGSGGGAETQYF. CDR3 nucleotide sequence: TGTGCCAGCAGCGGCGGGAGCGGGGGGGGCGCAGAGACCCAGTACTTC.

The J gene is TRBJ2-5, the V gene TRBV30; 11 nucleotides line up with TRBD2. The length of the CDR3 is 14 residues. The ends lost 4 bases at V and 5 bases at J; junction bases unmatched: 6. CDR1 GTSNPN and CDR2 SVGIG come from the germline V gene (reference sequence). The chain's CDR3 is CAWTLAGGAETQYF. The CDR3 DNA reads TGTGCCTGGACGTTAGCGGGGGGGGCCGAGACCCAGTACTTC.

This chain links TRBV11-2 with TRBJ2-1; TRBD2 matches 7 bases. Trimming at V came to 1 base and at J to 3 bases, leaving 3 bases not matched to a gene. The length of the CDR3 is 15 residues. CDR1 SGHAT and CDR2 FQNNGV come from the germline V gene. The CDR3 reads CASSLGLADYNEQFF. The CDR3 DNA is TGTGCCAGCAGCTTAGGTCTAGCGGACTACAATGAGCAGTTCTTC.

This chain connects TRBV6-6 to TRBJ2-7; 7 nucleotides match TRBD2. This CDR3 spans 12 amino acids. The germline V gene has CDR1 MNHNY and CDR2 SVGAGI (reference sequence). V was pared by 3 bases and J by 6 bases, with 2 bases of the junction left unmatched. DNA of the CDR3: TGTGCCAGCAGTTATCCTAGCGGCGAGCAGTACTTC. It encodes CASSYPSGEQYF.

The CDR3 here is CARSFSGEQFF. The CDR3 DNA follows: TGTGCCAGAAGCTTTAGCGGGGAGCAGTTCTTC. The rearrangement links TRBV5-3 to TRBJ2-1; 7 bases fit TRBD2. TRBV5-3 is recorded as an ORF, its role being uncertain. This CDR3 is built from 11 residues. The ends lost 2 bases at V and 10 bases at J; junction bases unmatched: 0.

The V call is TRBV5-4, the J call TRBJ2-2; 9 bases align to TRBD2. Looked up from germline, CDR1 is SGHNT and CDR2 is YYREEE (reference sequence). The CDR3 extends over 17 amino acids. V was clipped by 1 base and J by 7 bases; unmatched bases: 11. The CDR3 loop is CASSLLGGRAKDGELFF. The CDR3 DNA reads TGTGCCAGCAGCTTGTTGGGCGGGAGGGCCAAAGACGGGGAGCTGTTTTTT.

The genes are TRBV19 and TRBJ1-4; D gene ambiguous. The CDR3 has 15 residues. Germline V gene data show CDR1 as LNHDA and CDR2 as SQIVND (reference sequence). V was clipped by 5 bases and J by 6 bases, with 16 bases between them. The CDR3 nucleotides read TGTGCCAGTAGTGGCGAACGCGGGAGGGATGAAAAACTGTTTTTT. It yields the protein CASSGERGRDEKLFF.

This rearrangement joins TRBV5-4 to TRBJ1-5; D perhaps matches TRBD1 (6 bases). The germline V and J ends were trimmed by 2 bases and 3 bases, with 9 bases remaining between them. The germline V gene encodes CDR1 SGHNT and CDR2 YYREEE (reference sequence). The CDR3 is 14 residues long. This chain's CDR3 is CASSLQGVNQPQHF. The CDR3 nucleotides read TGTGCCAGCAGCTTACAGGGAGTCAATCAGCCCCAGCATTTT.

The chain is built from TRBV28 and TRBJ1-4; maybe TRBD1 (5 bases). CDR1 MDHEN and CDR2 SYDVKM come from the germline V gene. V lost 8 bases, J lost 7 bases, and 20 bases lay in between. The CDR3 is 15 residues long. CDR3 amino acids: CASGRGAGPGEKLFF. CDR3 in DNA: TGTGCCAGCGGCCGAGGGGCGGGGCCTGGTGAAAAACTGTTTTTT.

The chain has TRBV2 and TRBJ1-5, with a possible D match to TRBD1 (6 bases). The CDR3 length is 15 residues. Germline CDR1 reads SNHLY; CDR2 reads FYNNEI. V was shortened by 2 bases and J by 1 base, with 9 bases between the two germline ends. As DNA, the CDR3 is TGTGCCAGCAGTGAAAGGACAGCCAGCAATCAGCCCCAGCATTTT. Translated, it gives CASSERTASNQPQHF.